The following is a T cell receptor beta chain sequence with its context. Its target is unknown. These data come from a study of PD-1 blockade in classical Hodgkin lymphoma. Germline loops: CDR1 SGHTA, CDR2 FQGNSA. V shed 2 bases and J 5 bases; nucleotides not matched to a gene: 5. The length of the CDR3 is 15 residues. Brentuximab vedotin exposure varied, and every patient relapsed after autologous stem cell transplantation. Out of thawed PBMCs, magnetic negative selection purified CD4+ T cells. TCRdb's copy holds only in-frame clones and misses some; the assay was immunoSEQ multiplex PCR. Among roughly 25,000 clones listed, 80% to 85% were seen once. Study-level points and caveats: Lower baseline TCR diversity marked trial partial responders and progressors.

V usage is TRBV7-2 and J usage is TRBJ2-3; 9 nucleotides align to TRBD2. This clonotype was sampled from a human donor with classical Hodgkin lymphoma. Here the sequenced sample was CD4+ T cells from blood, taken at baseline. CDR3 DNA: TGTGCCAGCAGCTTACAGCGGGGGGTTCAAGATACGCAGTATTTT. Translated, it gives CASSLQRGVQDTQYF.